The 2 T cell receptor beta chains below all came from one sample that was sequenced in a study of T cell responses to AZD1222 COVID-19 vaccine. TCRdb's table, derived via immunoSEQ multiplex PCR, lists solely in-frame clones and lacks some. The sample contains around 99,000 clones, 70% to 90% of which appear only once. Source: peripheral blood, taken 28 days after the second AZD1222 dose. These receptors all come from an adult who received the AZD1222 COVID-19 vaccine.

This rearrangement joins TRBV18 to TRBJ1-2, with D unresolved. CDR3 length: 13 amino acids. Germline assignment: CDR1 KGHSH and CDR2 LQKENI. Deletions cut 2 bases from V and 7 bases from J, with 11 bases between. In DNA form, the CDR3 reads TGTGCCAGCTCACCAGAATTCGTAGGTGGCTACACCTTC. Amino acid sequence: CASSPEFVGGYTF.

V and J are TRBV4-1 and TRBJ2-1; D tentatively fits TRBD1 or TRBD2 (5 bases each). Trimming left V 4 bases short and J 9 bases short, with 16 bases between. This CDR3 region has 14 residues. CDR1 and CDR2 from the germline V gene are MGHRA and YSYEKL. The CDR3 loop reads CASSLPSGGREQFF. CDR3 nucleotides: TGCGCCAGCAGCCTCCCCAGTGGGGGTCGTGAGCAGTTCTTC.